This TCR beta chain was profiled in a study of blood T cell repertoires in COVID-19. Germline V gene lookup returns CDR1 SGHVS and CDR2 FQNEAQ. There are 15 residues in the CDR3. V dropped 1 base and J dropped 4 bases, with 13 bases sitting between them. The repertoire was sequenced with immunoSEQ multiplex PCR; TCRdb's copy has only in-frame clones and lacks some. This table holds more than 100,000 clones, 70% to 85% found once. The specimen sequenced was peripheral blood. The receptor's source is a woman between 65 and 79 years old with acute or convalescent COVID-19. The chain has TRBV7-8 and TRBJ1-2; D perhaps matches TRBD1 (6 bases). CDR3 loop: CASSLGEGVFYGYTF. CDR3 nucleotides: TGTGCCAGCAGCTTAGGGGAGGGGGTATTCTATGGCTACACCTTC.